The clone carrying this T cell receptor beta chain has only a few counts. What it binds is not known. This entry belongs to a study of CD8 T cells in ankylosing spondylitis. MiXCR, applied by TCRdb to the 5' RACE reads, yields one record per CDR3 protein. The table records fewer than 250,000 distinct CDR3 sequences, more than 9% of them present only once. CDR1 is SGHNT, CDR2 YYREEE, per germline (reference sequence). The germline V and J ends were trimmed by 0 bases and 3 bases, with 12 bases remaining between them. The CDR3 runs to 15 residues. General study results and limits: Reports of some motif variants in reactive arthritis synovial fluid and blood predate this one. Seven to nine highly homologous variants made up a TCR beta motif that seemed to typify ankylosing spondylitis blood. The authors reported significant enrichment of disease-linked clones in matched ankylosing spondylitis synovial fluid.

The chain combines TRBV5-4 with TRBJ2-5, with D possibly TRBD2 on 5 matching bases. The TCR sequence derives from a male donor with ankylosing spondylitis or in good health (not recorded which). Material for sequencing was blood, either unsorted or a sorted T cell fraction (not recorded which). CDR3 coding DNA: TGTGCCAGCAGCTTGGTGGGGATGCGGGAAGAGACCCAGTACTTC. Translation: CASSLVGMREETQYF.